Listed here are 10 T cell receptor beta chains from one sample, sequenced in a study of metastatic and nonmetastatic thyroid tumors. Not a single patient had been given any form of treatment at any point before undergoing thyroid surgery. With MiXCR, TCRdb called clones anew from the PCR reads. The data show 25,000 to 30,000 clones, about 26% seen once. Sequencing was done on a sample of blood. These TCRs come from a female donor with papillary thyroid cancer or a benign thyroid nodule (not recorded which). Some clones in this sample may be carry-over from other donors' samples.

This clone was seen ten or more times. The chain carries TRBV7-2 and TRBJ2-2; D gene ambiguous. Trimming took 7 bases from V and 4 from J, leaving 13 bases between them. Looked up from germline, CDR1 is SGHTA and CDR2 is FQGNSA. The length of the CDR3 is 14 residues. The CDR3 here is CASTLQVGTGELFF. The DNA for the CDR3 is TGTGCCAGCACCCTTCAAGTTGGCACCGGGGAGCTGTTTTTT.

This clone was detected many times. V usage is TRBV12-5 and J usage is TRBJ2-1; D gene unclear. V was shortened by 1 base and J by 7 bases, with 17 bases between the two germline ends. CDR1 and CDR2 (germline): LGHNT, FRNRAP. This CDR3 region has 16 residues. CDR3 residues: CASGLAPFPGSNEQFF. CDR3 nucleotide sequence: TGTGCTAGTGGTTTGGCACCGTTTCCCGGGTCGAATGAGCAGTTCTTC.

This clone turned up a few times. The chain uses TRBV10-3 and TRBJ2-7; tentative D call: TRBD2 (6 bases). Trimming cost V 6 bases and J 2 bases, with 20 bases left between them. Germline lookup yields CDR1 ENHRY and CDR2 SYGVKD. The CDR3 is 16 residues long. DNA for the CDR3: TGTGCCATCAGCCATACCGGAGGGCCTATACCCTACGAGCAGTACGTC. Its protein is CAISHTGGPIPYEQYV.

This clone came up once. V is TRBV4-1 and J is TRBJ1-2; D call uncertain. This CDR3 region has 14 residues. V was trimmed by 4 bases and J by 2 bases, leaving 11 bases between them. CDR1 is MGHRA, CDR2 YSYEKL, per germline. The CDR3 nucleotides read TGCGCCAGCAGCCGAATTGACGGAAACTATGGCTACACCTTC. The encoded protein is CASSRIDGNYGYTF.

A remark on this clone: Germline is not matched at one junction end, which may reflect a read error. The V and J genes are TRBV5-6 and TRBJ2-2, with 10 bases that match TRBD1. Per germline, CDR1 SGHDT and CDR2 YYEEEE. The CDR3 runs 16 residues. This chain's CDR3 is CASSAGQGSRTWELFF. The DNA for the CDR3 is TGTGCCAGCAGCGCGGGACAGGGGAGTCGCACCTGGGAGCTGTTTTTT.

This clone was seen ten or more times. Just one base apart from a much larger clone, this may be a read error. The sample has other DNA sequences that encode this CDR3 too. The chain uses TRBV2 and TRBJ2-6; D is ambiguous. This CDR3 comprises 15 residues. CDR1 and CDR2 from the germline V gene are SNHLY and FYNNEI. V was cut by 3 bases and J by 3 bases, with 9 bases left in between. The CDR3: CASSELAGGANVLTF. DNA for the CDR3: TGTGCCAGCAGTGAGTTGGCAGGTGGGGCCAACGTCCTGACTTTC.

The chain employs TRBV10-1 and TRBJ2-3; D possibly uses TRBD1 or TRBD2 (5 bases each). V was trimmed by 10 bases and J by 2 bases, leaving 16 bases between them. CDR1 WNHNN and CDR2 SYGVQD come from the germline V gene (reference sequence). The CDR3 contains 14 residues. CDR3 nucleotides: TGCGCCACCTCGAGCCTGGGACCCACAGATACGCAGTATTTT. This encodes CATSSLGPTDTQYF.

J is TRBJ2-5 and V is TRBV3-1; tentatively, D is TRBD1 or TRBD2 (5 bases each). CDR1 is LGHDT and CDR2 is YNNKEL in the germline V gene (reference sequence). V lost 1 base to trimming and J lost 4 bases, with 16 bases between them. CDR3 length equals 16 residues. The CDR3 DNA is TGTGCCAGCAGCCAAGGGGGGACCACCTGGGGAGAGACCCAGTACTTC. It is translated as CASSQGGTTWGETQYF.

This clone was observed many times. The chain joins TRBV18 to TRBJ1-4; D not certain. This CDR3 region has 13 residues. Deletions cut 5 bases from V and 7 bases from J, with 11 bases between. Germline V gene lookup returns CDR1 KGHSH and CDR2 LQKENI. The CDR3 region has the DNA TGTGCCAGCTCAGCATACAAGGGTGAAAAACTGTTTTTT. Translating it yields CASSAYKGEKLFF.

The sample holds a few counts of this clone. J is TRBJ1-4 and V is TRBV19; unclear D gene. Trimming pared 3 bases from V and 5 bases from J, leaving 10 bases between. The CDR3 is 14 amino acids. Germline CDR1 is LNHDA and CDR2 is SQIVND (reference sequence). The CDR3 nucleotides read TGTGCCAGTAGTATTGTCGGCAGCAATGAAAAACTGTTTTTT. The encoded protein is CASSIVGSNEKLFF.